This T cell receptor (beta chain) was found in a study of OX40 agonist ivuxolimab in advanced cancers. Across the whole study: Partial responses were achieved by three patients, one with hepatocellular carcinoma and two with cutaneous melanoma.

This table comes from immunoSEQ multiplex PCR, and its TCRdb copy is limited to in-frame clones, with some not included. Here the sample spans some 51,000 clones, 86% being singletons. The V gene end was trimmed by 4 bases and the J gene end by 5 bases; junction bases not matched to a gene: 8. Germline V lookup: CDR1 SGDLS, CDR2 YYNGEE. This CDR3 is built from 16 residues. Whole-study results and caveats: The investigators did not determine what antigen specificity the expanded peripheral T cells had.

As concerns this clone: Its antigen is undetermined.

The chain has TRBV9 and TRBJ2-3; 12 bases line up with TRBD2. The sequence was collected from an adult with an advanced solid tumor such as melanoma, head and neck, liver or kidney cancer. The specimen was CD4+ or CD8+ T cells sorted from blood, collected in a trial of the OX40 agonist ivuxolimab. In DNA, the CDR3 is TGTGCCAGCAGCCTAGTCCCGACTAGCGGGGGAGATACGCAGTATTTT. Its protein product is CASSLVPTSGGDTQYF.